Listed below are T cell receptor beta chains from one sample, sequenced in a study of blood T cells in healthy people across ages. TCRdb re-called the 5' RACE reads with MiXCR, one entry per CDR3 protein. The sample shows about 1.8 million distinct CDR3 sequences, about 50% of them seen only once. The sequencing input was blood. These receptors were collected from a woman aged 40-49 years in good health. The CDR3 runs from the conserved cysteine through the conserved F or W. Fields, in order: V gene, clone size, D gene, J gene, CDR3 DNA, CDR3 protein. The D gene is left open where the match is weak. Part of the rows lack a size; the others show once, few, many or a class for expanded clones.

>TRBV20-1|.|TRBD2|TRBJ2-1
TGCACCCCCGGAGGAAGGGAGGGGCAGTTCTTC
CTPGGREGQFF
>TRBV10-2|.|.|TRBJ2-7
TGCGCCAGCAGTGAGGACAGTCCCTGGAGGGAGCAGTACTTC
CASSEDSPWREQYF
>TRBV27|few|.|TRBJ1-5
TGTGCCACCCGACCTTTTGGGGGTCAGCCCCAGCATTTT
CATRPFGGQPQHF
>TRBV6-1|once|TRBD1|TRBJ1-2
TGTGCCAGCAGCGAGCGGGGACAGCATCCTGGCTACACCTTC
CASSERGQHPGYTF
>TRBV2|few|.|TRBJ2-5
TGTGCCAGCAGCGTCCTAAGCGGGACCCAGTACTTC
CASSVLSGTQYF
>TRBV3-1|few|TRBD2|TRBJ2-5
TGTGCCAGCAGCCAAGGGACTAGCGGGCAGACCCAGTACTTC
CASSQGTSGQTQYF
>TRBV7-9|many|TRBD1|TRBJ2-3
TGTGCCAGCAGCCCGGGACAGTACACAGATACGCAGTATTTT
CASSPGQYTDTQYF
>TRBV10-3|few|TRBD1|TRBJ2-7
TGTGCCGCCCTTAGGGACAGCCCCTACGAGCAGTACTTC
CAALRDSPYEQYF
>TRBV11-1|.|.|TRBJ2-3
TGTGCCAGCAGCTTAGCGATGAGGGGGTCTATTGCAGATACGCAGTATTTT
CASSLAMRGSIADTQYF
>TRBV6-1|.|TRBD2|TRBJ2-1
TGTGCCAGCAGTCCCCGGAGTGCTAGCGGGGTTGGGTACAATGAGCAGTTCTTC
CASSPRSASGVGYNEQFF
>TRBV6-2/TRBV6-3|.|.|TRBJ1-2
TGTGCCAGCAGTCCGAGTTGGGAAAATGGCTACACCTTC
CASSPSWENGYTF
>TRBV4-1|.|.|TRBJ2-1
TGCGCCAGCGGCCAAGACCCGGCCGCGGGGGCAGACTACAATGAGCAGTTCTTC
CASGQDPAAGADYNEQFF
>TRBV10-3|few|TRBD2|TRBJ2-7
TGTGCCATCAGTGAAGGGCGGGGGAACGAGCAGTACTTC
CAISEGRGNEQYF
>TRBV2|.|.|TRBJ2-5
TGTGCCATCCCCTTAAGAGGTGGACGAGAGACCCAGTACTTC
CAIPLRGGRETQYF
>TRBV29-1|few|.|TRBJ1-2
TGCAGCGCCTTACGCGGAAGTAACTATGGCTACACCTTC
CSALRGSNYGYTF
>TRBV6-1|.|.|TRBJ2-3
TGTGCCAGCAGTGAAGTCTATCAGGATACAGATACGCAGTATTTT
CASSEVYQDTDTQYF
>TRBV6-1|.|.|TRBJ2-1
TGTGCCAGCGGAGGGACGATACACGGCAGCCCGGCCTACAATGAGCAGTTCTTC
CASGGTIHGSPAYNEQFF
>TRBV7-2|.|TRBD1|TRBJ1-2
TGTGCCAGCAGCAGAAGGGACAGGGCCAGTGGCTACACCTTC
CASSRRDRASGYTF
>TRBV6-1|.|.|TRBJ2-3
TGTGCCAGCACCAGAACGCAGGGTAGCACAGATACGCAGTATTTT
CASTRTQGSTDTQYF
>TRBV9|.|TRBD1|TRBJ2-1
TGTGCCAGCAGCCCACACCTAGGACAGGGGGGTAATGAGCAGTTCTTC
CASSPHLGQGGNEQFF
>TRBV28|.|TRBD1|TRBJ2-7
TGTGCCAGCAGTTTTAACAGGGGGCGCGGGACCTACGAGCAGTACTTC
CASSFNRGRGTYEQYF
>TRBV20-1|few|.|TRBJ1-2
TGCAGTGCCCGTCGATCAACTAACTATGGCTACACCTTC
CSARRSTNYGYTF
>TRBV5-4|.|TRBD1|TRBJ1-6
TGTGCCAGCAGCTTGGGGGGACAGAAGAATTCACCCCTCCACTTT
CASSLGGQKNSPLHF